Below, 27 T cell receptor beta chains from the same sample are listed, as sequenced in a study of graft-versus-host responses after intestinal transplantation. The assay was immunoSEQ multiplex PCR, and TCRdb's table has in-frame clones only and misses some. Seen here are over 120,000 clones, about nine tenths observed once, and the top ten hold 0.19%. No antigen has been assigned to these receptors. Sequencing was performed on unstimulated CD4+ T cells sorted from spleen or lymph node cells, taken before intestinal transplant. The receptors derive from a human donor who received an intestinal transplant.

This sequence joins TRBV27 and TRBJ2-2; D is undetermined. This CDR3 spans 14 amino acids. The V end was cut by 2 bases, the J end by 3 bases, with 7 bases between. CDR1 is MNHEY and CDR2 is SMNVEV in the germline V gene (reference sequence). The CDR3 nucleotides read TGTGCCAGCAGTTTAGTAGGGTACACCGGGGAGCTGTTTTTT. Protein: CASSLVGYTGELFF.

The V and J genes are TRBV2 and TRBJ2-1; D gene ambiguous. The CDR3 is 13 amino acids. Germline V gene data show CDR1 as SNHLY and CDR2 as FYNNEI. Trimming removed 7 bases at V and 0 bases at J, with 7 bases between. The CDR3 protein is CASKGSSYNEQFF. The CDR3 DNA reads TGTGCCAGCAAAGGTAGCTCCTACAATGAGCAGTTCTTC.

In nucleotides, the CDR3 is TGCGCCAGCAGGTTAGGGGGCACGGACTCCTACGAGCAGTACTTC. Its protein is CASRLGGTDSYEQYF. This chain uses TRBV10-1 with TRBJ2-7; 7 bases line up with TRBD1. Trimming removed 6 bases from V and 0 bases from J; junction bases left unmatched: 8. Germline V gene lookup returns CDR1 WNHNN and CDR2 SYGVQD (reference sequence). There are 15 residues in the CDR3.

Worth noting for this clone: Different DNA sequences within this sample yield the same CDR3. This chain links TRBV6-1 with TRBJ2-7; TRBD2 aligns across 10 bases. This CDR3 has 14 residues. From germline, CDR1 is MNHNS and CDR2 SASEGT. Trimming took 4 bases from V and 2 from J; bases not matched to a gene: 2. CDR3: CASSALAGAYEQYF. The CDR3 bases are TGTGCCAGCAGTGCTCTAGCGGGAGCCTACGAGCAGTACTTC.

The chain links TRBV19 to TRBJ2-7; 11 bases are a match to TRBD2. The CDR3 is 18 residues long. V was pared by 7 bases and J by 2 bases, with 16 bases of the junction left unmatched. Looked up from germline, CDR1 is LNHDA and CDR2 is SQIVND (reference sequence). In DNA form, the CDR3 reads TGTGCCAGTACCGCCGAGGGTTACCCTAGCGGGAGGACCTACGAGCAGTACTTC. It yields the protein CASTAEGYPSGRTYEQYF.

V is TRBV13 and J is TRBJ2-1; D call uncertain. The V end was cut by 0 bases, the J end by 8 bases, with 8 bases between. In germline, CDR1 is PRHDT, CDR2 FYEKMQ (reference sequence). This CDR3 spans 13 amino acids. As DNA, the CDR3 is TGTGCCAGCAGCTTAGGTAATGTGGATGAGCAGTTCTTC. It translates to CASSLGNVDEQFF.

This clone has just one count. The CDR3 sequence: CASSERGYTF. The CDR3 DNA follows: TGTGCCAGCAGTGAGAGGGGCTACACCTTC. The V and J genes are TRBV6-1 and TRBJ1-2; no clear D gene. This CDR3 is built from 10 residues. Trimming removed 3 bases at V and 8 bases at J, with 4 bases between. Germline CDR1 is MNHNS and CDR2 is SASEGT.

The chain carries TRBV6-6 and TRBJ1-2; D is undetermined. V was clipped by 0 bases and J by 5 bases, with 16 bases between them. This CDR3 has 16 amino acids. Germline CDR1 and CDR2: MNHNY and SVGAGI (reference sequence). CDR3 bases: TGTGCCAGCAGTTACTCCTTACGGGCCAGCGAATATGGCTACACCTTC. It is translated as CASSYSLRASEYGYTF.

The V gene is TRBV29-1, the J gene TRBJ2-4, with D perhaps matching TRBD1 (6 bases). Germline V CDR1 and CDR2: SQVTM, ANQGSEA. This CDR3 contains 14 residues. Trimming took off 3 bases at V and 0 bases at J, with 9 bases between the two ends. The chain's CDR3 is CSVEGAGAKNIQYF. In DNA, the CDR3 is TGCAGCGTTGAGGGGGCGGGAGCCAAAAACATTCAGTACTTC.

The chain is built from TRBV10-3 and TRBJ1-5; possibly TRBD1 for D (5 bases). The CDR3 runs to 16 residues. Germline V lookup: CDR1 ENHRY, CDR2 SYGVKD. V gave up 0 bases and J gave up 1 base, with 10 bases separating them. CDR3 loop: CAISESTPGSNQPQHF. The CDR3 coding sequence is TGTGCCATCAGTGAGTCGACTCCAGGGAGCAATCAGCCCCAGCATTTT.

The chain employs TRBV5-1 and TRBJ2-3, with 12 bases matching TRBD2. V gave up 5 bases and J gave up 6 bases; unmatched junction bases: 19. Germline CDR1 is SGHRS and CDR2 is YFSETQ. CDR3 size: 19 residues. The CDR3 sequence: CASSSDPLAGGPSGDTQYF. CDR3 bases: TGCGCCAGCAGTTCGGACCCACTAGCGGGAGGACCATCAGGGGATACGCAGTATTTT.

The genes are TRBV7-6 and TRBJ2-7; 12 bases are shared with TRBD2. Per germline, CDR1 SGHVS and CDR2 FNYEAQ. This CDR3 has 15 amino acids. Trimming removed 2 bases from V and 6 bases from J; junction bases left unmatched: 5. The CDR3 region has the DNA TGTGCCAGCAGCTTACGACTAGCGGGAGTCAGCGAGCAGTACTTC. It encodes CASSLRLAGVSEQYF.

CDR3 bases: TGTGCCAGCGGGGGGAGAAATGAAAAACTGTTTTTT. The encoded protein is CASGGRNEKLFF. The chain recombines TRBV7-6 with TRBJ1-4; a possible D gene is TRBD1 (5 bases). The CDR3 runs to 12 residues. Germline V gene sequence: CDR1 SGHVS, CDR2 FNYEAQ. V lost 8 bases and J lost 5, with 9 bases in between.

CDR3 nucleotide sequence: TGTGCCAGCAGTTTACGCCCCTCCCGACTAGGACGGTCTGGGGCCAACGTCCTGACTTTC. Amino acid sequence: CASSLRPSRLGRSGANVLTF. The genes are TRBV27 and TRBJ2-6, with a tentative D call TRBD2 (6 bases). The germline CDR1 and CDR2 sequences are MNHEY and SMNVEV (reference sequence). The CDR3 extends over 20 amino acids. The germline V and J ends were trimmed by 2 bases and 1 base, with 21 bases remaining between them.

This sequence joins TRBV6-5 and TRBJ2-3; D gene uncertain. Deletions cut 9 bases from V and 0 bases from J, with 7 bases between. Germline loops: CDR1 MNHEY, CDR2 SVGAGI. This CDR3 region has 12 residues. The chain's CDR3 is CASRSSTDTQYF. CDR3 in DNA: TGTGCCAGTAGGTCTAGCACAGATACGCAGTATTTT.

This clone was seen a single time. The chain has TRBV19 and TRBJ2-1; 8 nucleotides match TRBD1. Trimming removed 4 bases from V and 6 bases from J; junction bases left unmatched: 14. CDR3 length: 17 amino acids. Germline V gene sequence: CDR1 LNHDA, CDR2 SQIVND (reference sequence). The DNA of the CDR3 is TGTGCCAGTAGTAAGGCATCCCCGGGACAGGCTTTCAATGAGCAGTTCTTC. Translation: CASSKASPGQAFNEQFF.

This clone showed up just once. The V and J genes are TRBV28 and TRBJ2-2; D might be TRBD1 (5 bases). The V end was cut by 8 bases, the J end by 5 bases, with 21 bases between. Germline CDR1 and CDR2: MDHEN and SYDVKM. CDR3 length: 16 amino acids. The CDR3 coding sequence is TGTGCCAGCCAGCAGAGGCCAGGGCGTCGTACCGGGGAGCTGTTTTTT. It specifies CASQQRPGRRTGELFF.

V is TRBV4-1 and J is TRBJ2-7; D unresolved. The CDR3 totals 15 residues. Trimming removed 1 base at V and 4 bases at J, with 14 bases between. Germline CDR1 and CDR2: MGHRA and YSYEKL. CDR3 protein: CASSQGPSSLYEQYF. The CDR3, as DNA: TGCGCCAGCAGCCAAGGACCCTCAAGTCTTTACGAGCAGTACTTC.

The chain carries TRBV19 and TRBJ2-1; D uncertain. The CDR3 totals 13 residues. Trimming pared 4 bases from V and 12 bases from J, leaving 16 bases between. The germline gives CDR1 LNHDA, CDR2 SQIVND (reference sequence). The DNA of the CDR3 is TGTGCCAGTAGTACCCGGGTAAACTACTTGCAGTTCTTC. Translation gives CASSTRVNYLQFF. The complete variable domain, with remaining parts taken from reference TRBV19 and TRBJ2-1, reads DGGITQSPKYLFRKEGQNVTLSCEQNLNHDAMYWYRQDPGQGLRLIYYSQIVNDFQKGDIAEGYSVSREKKESFPLTVTSAQKNPTAFYLCASSTRVNYLQFFGPGTRLTVL.

This sequence joins TRBV6-1 and TRBJ1-2; D remains ambiguous. Germline V gives CDR1 MNHNS, CDR2 SASEGT. V gave up 2 bases and J gave up 2 bases, with 9 bases separating them. This CDR3 has 14 amino acids. The CDR3: CASSESVVNYGYTF. CDR3 sequence (DNA): TGTGCCAGCAGTGAATCCGTAGTGAACTATGGCTACACCTTC.

V gene TRBV7-8 combines with J gene TRBJ1-1; TRBD1 might be the D (5 bases). The CDR3 spans 15 residues. Germline V lookup: CDR1 SGHVS, CDR2 FQNEAQ. V was shortened by 3 bases and J by 0 bases, with 11 bases between the two germline ends. The CDR3 is CASSFGRAMNTEAFF. CDR3 in DNA: TGTGCCAGCAGCTTTGGCAGGGCAATGAACACTGAAGCTTTCTTT.

This clone is classed as medium-sized. This chain joins TRBV19 and TRBJ1-1; D remains ambiguous. The V end lost 6 bases, the J end lost 7 bases, and 9 bases lay between the germline ends. CDR3 length: 11 amino acids. Germline CDR1 is LNHDA and CDR2 is SQIVND (reference sequence). This CDR3 reads CASRRTGEAFF. The DNA for the CDR3 is TGTGCCAGTAGACGGACTGGTGAAGCTTTCTTT.

The chain has TRBV6-5 and TRBJ2-7, with 8 bases lining up with TRBD1. The ends lost 3 bases at V and 2 bases at J; junction bases unmatched: 9. CDR1 and CDR2 from the germline V gene are MNHEY and SVGAGI. The CDR3 length is 16 residues. The DNA for the CDR3 is TGTGCCAGCAGTTATCGCCTTCCGGGACAGGCCTACGAGCAGTACTTC. Translation gives CASSYRLPGQAYEQYF.

The chain employs TRBV5-1 and TRBJ2-7; TRBD2 matches 9 bases. The J segment lost 1 base and the V segment lost 0 bases, leaving 5 bases of the junction unmatched. The CDR3 extends over 16 amino acids. Germline CDR1 SGHRS, CDR2 YFSETQ. The CDR3 region has the DNA TGCGCCAGCAGCTTGGGGCCAGCGGGAGGTTCCTACGAGCAGTACTTC. This sequence encodes CASSLGPAGGSYEQYF.

CDR3 amino acids: CASSLGAPQYQPQHF. The CDR3 region has the DNA TGTGCCAGCAGTTTGGGGGCTCCACAATATCAGCCCCAGCATTTT. V usage is TRBV28 and J usage is TRBJ1-5; maybe TRBD1 (6 bases). This CDR3 spans 15 amino acids. Germline CDR1 and CDR2: MDHEN and SYDVKM. The V end was cut by 3 bases, the J end by 5 bases, with 14 bases between.

V and J are TRBV30 and TRBJ1-2; 7 nucleotides line up with TRBD1. The length of the CDR3 is 13 residues. Germline V gene lookup returns CDR1 GTSNPN and CDR2 SVGIG (reference sequence). Trimming at V came to 8 bases and at J to 7 bases, leaving 13 bases not matched to a gene. For the CDR3, the DNA is TGTGCCCTCGCACGACAGGGTGCAAGTGGCTACACCTTC. It specifies CALARQGASGYTF.

The CDR3 region has the DNA TGTGCCAGCAGCCGGGGGCTAGGGGGGTACGAGCAGTACTTC. This gives the protein CASSRGLGGYEQYF. The gene calls are TRBV7-2 and TRBJ2-7, with D possibly being TRBD1 or TRBD2 (6 bases each). V shed 5 bases and J shed 4 bases, with 15 bases lying between them. CDR1 and CDR2 from the germline V gene are SGHTA and FQGNSA. The CDR3 length is 14 residues. Complete variable domain (other parts from reference TRBV7-2 and TRBJ2-7): GAGVSQSPSNKVTEKGKDVELRCDPISGHTALYWYRQSLGQGLEFLIYFQGNSAPDKSGLPSDRFSAERTGGSVSTLTIQRTQQEDSAVYLCASSRGLGGYEQYFGPGTRLTVT.